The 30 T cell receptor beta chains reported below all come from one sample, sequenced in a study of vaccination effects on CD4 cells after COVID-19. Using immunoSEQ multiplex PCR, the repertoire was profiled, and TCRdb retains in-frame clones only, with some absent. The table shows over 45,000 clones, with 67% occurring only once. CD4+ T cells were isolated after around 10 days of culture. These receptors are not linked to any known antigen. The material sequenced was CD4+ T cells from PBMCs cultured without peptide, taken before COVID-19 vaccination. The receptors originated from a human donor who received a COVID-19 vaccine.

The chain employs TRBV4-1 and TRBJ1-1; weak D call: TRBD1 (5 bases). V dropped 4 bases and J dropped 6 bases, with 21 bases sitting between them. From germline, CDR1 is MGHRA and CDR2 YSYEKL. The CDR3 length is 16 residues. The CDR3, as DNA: TGCGCCAGCAGCCCCCAACGTTCGGGGCCAGCGGCTGAAGCTTTCTTT. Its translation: CASSPQRSGPAAEAFF.

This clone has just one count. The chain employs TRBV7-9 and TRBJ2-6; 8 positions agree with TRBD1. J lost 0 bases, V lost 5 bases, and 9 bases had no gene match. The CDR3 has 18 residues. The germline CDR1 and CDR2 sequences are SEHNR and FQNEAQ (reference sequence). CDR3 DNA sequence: TGTGCCAGCAGCCCATCTCCGGGACAGGTCTCTGGGGCCAACGTCCTGACTTTC. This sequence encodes CASSPSPGQVSGANVLTF.

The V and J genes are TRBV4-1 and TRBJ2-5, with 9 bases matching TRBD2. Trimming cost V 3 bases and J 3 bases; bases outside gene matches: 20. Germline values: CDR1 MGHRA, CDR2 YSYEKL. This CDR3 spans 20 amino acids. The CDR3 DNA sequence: TGCGCCAGCAGCCACCTCATGGAACTAGCGGGCCTTCATCTCGAAGAGACCCAGTACTTC. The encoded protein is CASSHLMELAGLHLEETQYF.

CDR3 region: CASSVGGSYNEQFF. The CDR3 bases are TGTGCCAGCAGTGTGGGGGGAAGCTACAATGAGCAGTTCTTC. This chain joins TRBV25-1 and TRBJ2-1, with D possibly being TRBD2 (6 bases). Germline V CDR1 and CDR2: MGHDK, SYGVNS. There are 14 residues in the CDR3. Trimming removed 4 bases at V and 3 bases at J, with 10 bases between.

Here the CDR3 reads CASSQEPTSGIYEQYF. The CDR3, as DNA: TGTGCCAGCAGCCAAGAACCGACTAGCGGGATTTACGAGCAGTACTTC. V gene TRBV4-2 combines with J gene TRBJ2-7; TRBD2 matches at 11 bases. Germline CDR1 reads LGHNA; CDR2 reads YNFKEQ. The CDR3 spans 16 residues. V shed 0 bases, J shed 4 bases, and the junction held 5 bases outside the gene matches.

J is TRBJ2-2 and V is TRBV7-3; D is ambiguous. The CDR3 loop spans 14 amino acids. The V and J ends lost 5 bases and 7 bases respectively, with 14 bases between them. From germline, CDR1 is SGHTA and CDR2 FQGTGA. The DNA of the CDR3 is TGTGCCAGCAGCCCTCAGACTGTTCTCGGGGAGCTGTTTTTT. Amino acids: CASSPQTVLGELFF.

CDR3 DNA: TGTGCCAGCAGTAAGGGACAGGGTAACGCCGGGGAGCTGTTTTTT. Protein sequence: CASSKGQGNAGELFF. V and J are TRBV6-5 and TRBJ2-2, with TRBD1 matching 9 bases. The CDR3 is made up of 15 amino acids. Trimming at V came to 5 bases and at J to 6 bases, leaving 7 bases not matched to a gene. Germline V gene lookup returns CDR1 MNHEY and CDR2 SVGAGI.

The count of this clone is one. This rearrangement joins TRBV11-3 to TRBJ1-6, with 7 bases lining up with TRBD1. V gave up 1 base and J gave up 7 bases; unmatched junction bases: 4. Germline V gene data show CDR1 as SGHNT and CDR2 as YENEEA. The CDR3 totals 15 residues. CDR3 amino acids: CASSLGQGGNSPLHF. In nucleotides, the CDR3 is TGTGCCAGCAGCTTAGGTCAGGGGGGAAATTCACCCCTCCACTTT.

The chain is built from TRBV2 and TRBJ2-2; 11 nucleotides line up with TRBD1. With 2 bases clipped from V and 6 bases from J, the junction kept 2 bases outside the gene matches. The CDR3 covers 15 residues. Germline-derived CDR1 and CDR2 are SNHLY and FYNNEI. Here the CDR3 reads CASSERDRGAGELFF. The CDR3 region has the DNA TGTGCCAGCAGTGAACGGGACAGGGGGGCCGGGGAGCTGTTTTTT.

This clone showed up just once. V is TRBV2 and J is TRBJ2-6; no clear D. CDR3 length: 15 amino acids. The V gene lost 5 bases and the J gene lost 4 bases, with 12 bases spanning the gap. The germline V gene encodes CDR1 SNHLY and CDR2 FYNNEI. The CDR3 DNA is TGTGCCAGCAGTTCCGACCCTTTGGGGGCCAACGTCCTGACTTTC. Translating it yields CASSSDPLGANVLTF.

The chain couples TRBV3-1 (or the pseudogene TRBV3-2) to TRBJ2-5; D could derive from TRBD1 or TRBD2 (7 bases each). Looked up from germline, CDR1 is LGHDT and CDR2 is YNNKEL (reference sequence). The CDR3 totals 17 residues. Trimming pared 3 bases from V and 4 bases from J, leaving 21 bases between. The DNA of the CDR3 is TGTGCCAGCAGCCACTACACTGGGGGCAGGGGGGGAGAGACCCAGTACTTC. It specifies CASSHYTGGRGGETQYF.

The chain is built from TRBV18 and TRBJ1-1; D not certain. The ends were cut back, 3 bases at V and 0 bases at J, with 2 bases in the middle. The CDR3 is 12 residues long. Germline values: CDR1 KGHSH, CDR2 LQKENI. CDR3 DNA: TGTGCCAGCTCACCTCTGAACACTGAAGCTTTCTTT. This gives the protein CASSPLNTEAFF. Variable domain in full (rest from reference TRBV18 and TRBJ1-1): NAGVMQNPRHLVRRRGQEARLRCSPMKGHSHVYWYRQLPEEGLKFMVYLQKENIIDESGMPKERFSAEFPKEGPSILRIQQVVRGDSAAYFCASSPLNTEAFFGQGTRLTVV.

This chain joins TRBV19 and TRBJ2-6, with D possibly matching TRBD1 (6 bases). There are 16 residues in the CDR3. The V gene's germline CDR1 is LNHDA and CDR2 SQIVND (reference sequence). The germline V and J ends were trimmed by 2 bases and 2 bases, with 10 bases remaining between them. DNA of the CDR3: TGTGCCAGTAGTATACATGGGACAACTGGGGCCAACGTCCTGACTTTC. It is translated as CASSIHGTTGANVLTF.

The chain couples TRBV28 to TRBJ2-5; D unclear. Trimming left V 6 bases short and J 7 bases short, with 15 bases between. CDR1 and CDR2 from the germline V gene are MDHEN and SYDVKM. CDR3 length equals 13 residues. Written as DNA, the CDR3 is TGTGCCAGCAGATCGACGGGTGTGGTGACCCAGTACTTC. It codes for CASRSTGVVTQYF.

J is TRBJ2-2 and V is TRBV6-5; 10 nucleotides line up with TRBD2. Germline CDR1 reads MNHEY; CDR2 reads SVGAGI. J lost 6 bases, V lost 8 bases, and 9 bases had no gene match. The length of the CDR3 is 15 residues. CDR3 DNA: TGTGCCAGCGCTTCTAGCGGGAGAGTATCCGGGGAGCTGTTTTTT. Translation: CASASSGRVSGELFF.

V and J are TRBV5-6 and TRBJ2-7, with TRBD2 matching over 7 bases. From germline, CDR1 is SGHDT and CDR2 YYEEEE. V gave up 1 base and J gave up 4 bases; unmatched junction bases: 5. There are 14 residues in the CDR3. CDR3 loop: CASSLRAGEYEQYF. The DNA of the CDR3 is TGTGCCAGCAGCTTGCGGGCGGGAGAATACGAGCAGTACTTC.

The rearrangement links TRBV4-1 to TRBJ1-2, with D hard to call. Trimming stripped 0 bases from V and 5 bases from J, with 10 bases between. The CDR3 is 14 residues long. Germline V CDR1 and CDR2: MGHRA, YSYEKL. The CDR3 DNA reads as TGCGCCAGCAGCCAAGAGGCAACCCGGTATGGCTACACCTTC. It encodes CASSQEATRYGYTF.

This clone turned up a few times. CDR3 protein: CAWTRPGMGTEAFF. The CDR3 DNA reads as TGTGCCTGGACCCGTCCGGGGATGGGAACTGAAGCTTTCTTT. The chain is built from TRBV30 and TRBJ1-1, with no clear D. This CDR3 region has 14 residues. The germline gives CDR1 GTSNPN, CDR2 SVGIG (reference sequence). V was pared by 4 bases and J by 5 bases, with 17 bases between.

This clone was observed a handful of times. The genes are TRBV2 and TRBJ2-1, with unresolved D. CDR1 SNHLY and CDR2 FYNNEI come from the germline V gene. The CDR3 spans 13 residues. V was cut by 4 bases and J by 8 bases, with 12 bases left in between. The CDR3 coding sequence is TGTGCCAGCAGTGGGGCGGACCGACATGAGCAGTTCTTC. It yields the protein CASSGADRHEQFF.

CDR3 DNA: TGTGCCAGCAGCTTTTCACCCACCTACGAGCAGTACTTC. Amino acids: CASSFSPTYEQYF. The chain links TRBV7-2 to TRBJ2-7; D call uncertain. This CDR3 has 13 residues. Trimming shortened V by 3 bases and J by 2 bases, and 8 bases separated the two germline ends. The germline gives CDR1 SGHTA, CDR2 FQGNSA.

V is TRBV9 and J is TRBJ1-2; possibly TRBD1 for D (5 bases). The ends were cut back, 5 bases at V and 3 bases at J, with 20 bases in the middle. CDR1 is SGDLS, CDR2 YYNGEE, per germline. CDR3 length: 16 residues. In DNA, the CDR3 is TGTGCCAGCAGTCGTAGTAGGATGGGGCTCTACTATGGCTACACCTTC. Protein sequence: CASSRSRMGLYYGYTF.

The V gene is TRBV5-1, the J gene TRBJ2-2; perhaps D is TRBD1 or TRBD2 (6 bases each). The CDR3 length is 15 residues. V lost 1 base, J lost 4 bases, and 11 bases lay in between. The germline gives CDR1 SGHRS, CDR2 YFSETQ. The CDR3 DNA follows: TGCGCCAGCAGCTTGAAAGGGGGAGGCACCGGGGAGCTGTTTTTT. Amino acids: CASSLKGGGTGELFF.

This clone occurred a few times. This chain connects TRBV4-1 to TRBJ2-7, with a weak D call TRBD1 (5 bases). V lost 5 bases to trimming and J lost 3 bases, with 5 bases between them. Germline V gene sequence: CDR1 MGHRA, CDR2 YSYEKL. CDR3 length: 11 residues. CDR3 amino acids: CASSDSYEQYF. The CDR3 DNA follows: TGCGCCAGCAGCGACAGCTACGAGCAGTACTTC.

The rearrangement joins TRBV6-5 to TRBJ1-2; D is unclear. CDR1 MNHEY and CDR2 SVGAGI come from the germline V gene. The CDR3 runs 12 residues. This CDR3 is CGVFGSPYGYTF. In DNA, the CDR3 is TGTGGGGTATTCGGCTCTCCCTATGGCTACACCTTC.

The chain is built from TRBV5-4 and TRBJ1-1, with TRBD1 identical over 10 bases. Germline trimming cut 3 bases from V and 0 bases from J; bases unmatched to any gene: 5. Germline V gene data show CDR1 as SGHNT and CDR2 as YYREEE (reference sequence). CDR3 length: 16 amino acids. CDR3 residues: CASSWGQGKMNTEAFF. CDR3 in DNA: TGTGCCAGCAGCTGGGGACAGGGGAAAATGAACACTGAAGCTTTCTTT.

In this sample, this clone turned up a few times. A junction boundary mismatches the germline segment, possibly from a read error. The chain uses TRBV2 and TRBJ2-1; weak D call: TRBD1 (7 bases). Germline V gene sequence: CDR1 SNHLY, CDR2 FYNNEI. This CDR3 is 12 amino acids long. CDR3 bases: TGTGCCGGCAGGGGGGATTACAATGAGCAGTTCTTC. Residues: CAGRGDYNEQFF.

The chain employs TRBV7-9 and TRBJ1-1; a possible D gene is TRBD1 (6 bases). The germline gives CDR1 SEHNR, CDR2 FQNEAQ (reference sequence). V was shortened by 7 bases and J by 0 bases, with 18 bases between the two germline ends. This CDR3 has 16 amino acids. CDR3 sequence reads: CASTLGGQGLNTEAFF. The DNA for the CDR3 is TGTGCCAGCACCCTGGGGGGCCAGGGACTGAACACTGAAGCTTTCTTT.

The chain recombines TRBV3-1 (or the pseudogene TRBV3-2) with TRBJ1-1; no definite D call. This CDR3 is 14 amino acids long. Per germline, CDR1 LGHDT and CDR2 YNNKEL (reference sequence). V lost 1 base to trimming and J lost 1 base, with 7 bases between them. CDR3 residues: CASSQVSGNTEAFF. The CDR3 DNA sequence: TGTGCCAGCAGCCAAGTATCTGGGAACACTGAAGCTTTCTTT.

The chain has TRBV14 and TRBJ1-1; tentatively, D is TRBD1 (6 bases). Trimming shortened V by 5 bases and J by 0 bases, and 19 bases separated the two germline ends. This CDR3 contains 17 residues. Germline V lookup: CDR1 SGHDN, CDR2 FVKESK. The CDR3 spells CASSTTGRAPMNTEAFF. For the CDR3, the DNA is TGTGCCAGCAGCACGACAGGCCGGGCCCCCATGAACACTGAAGCTTTCTTT.

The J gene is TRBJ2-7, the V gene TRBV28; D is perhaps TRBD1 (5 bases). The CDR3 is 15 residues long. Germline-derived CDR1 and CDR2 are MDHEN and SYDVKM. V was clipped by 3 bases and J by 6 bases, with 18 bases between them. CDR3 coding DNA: TGTGCCAGCAGTTTCAGGGCTACGAACCCTACCGAGCAGTACTTC. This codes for CASSFRATNPTEQYF. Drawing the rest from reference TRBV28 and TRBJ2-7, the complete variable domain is DVKVTQSSRYLVKRTGEKVFLECVQDMDHENMFWYRQDPGLGLRLIYFSYDVKMKEKGDIPEGYSVSREKKERFSLILESASTNQTSMYLCASSFRATNPTEQYFGPGTRLTVT.